A selection of T cell receptor beta chains follows, all from one sample in a study of blood T cell repertoires in COVID-19. Assay: immunoSEQ multiplex PCR; the TCRdb copy retains only in-frame clones and omits some. The repertoire consists of 200,000 to 300,000 clones, with roughly 81% occurring once and the leading ten covering 4%. The specimen was peripheral blood. All receptors derive from a man aged 50 to 60 with acute or convalescent COVID-19. CDR3s leave out the opening cysteine and the closing phenylalanine or tryptophan. Clone size is given for some rows only: seen once, a few or many times, or a class if the clone is expanded.

V | size | CDR3
TRBV7-3 | NA | ASSPWSGSNGELF
TRBV18 | NA | ASSPGTGYQETQY
TRBV29-1 | NA | SVEHSRAGGVYEQY
TRBV12-5 | NA | ASGLGHPGGEKLF
TRBV28 | NA | ASSLQTAGFYQPQH
TRBV25-1 | NA | ASSEFGTGIDQETQY
TRBV10-3 | NA | AISREQGSYEQY
TRBV27 | NA | ASGRLAGTYNEQF
TRBV19 | NA | ASSIVAGPTGELF
TRBV27 | NA | ASSHGAAGELF
TRBV5-1 | NA | ASNIAGGNTGELF
TRBV7-9 | NA | ASSPTTGYGYT
TRBV7-3 | once | ASRNTGDRTDTQY
TRBV18 | few | ASSPGWGRVAGELF
TRBV7-8 | NA | ASSSRDNEQF
TRBV9 | NA | ASSVLAGGQYEQY
TRBV6-5 | NA | ASIRSGSETQY
TRBV4-1 | NA | ASSQIGGLTGELF
TRBV6-5 | NA | ASMREGNTEAF
TRBV6-5 | NA | ASSAGTGGLYEQF
TRBV6-1 | few | ASSEGIQSMNTGELF
TRBV4-1 | NA | ASSQKIMQGPANQPQH
TRBV3-1/TRBV3-2 | NA | ASSHHGGETQY
TRBV24-1 | NA | ATRGGWDTEAF
TRBV3-1/TRBV3-2 | NA | ASTSGLPVSGANVLT
TRBV27 | NA | ASSRRSNYGYT
TRBV29-1 | once | SVGAGNREQY
TRBV2 | NA | ASRPGLAVYTGELF
TRBV5-1 | NA | ASSVTSGGAYEQF
TRBV2 | NA | ASTRGLAGYNEQF
TRBV24-1 | NA | ATSDRTTLGEQY
TRBV10-3 | NA | AIRELGQGRSGNTIY
TRBV19 | NA | ASTQQGDSYGYT
TRBV9 | once | ASSNPPYNKQF
TRBV7-9 | NA | ASSQSYRNTGELF
TRBV11-3 | NA | ASSPDRPSDEQY
TRBV3-1/TRBV3-2 | NA | ASSQDGGIGSPLH
TRBV5-6 | once | ASSSHGVYGYT
TRBV4-1 | NA | ASSQEAPSSYEQY
TRBV13 | once | ASSLLDRVNTEAF
TRBV5-4 | once | ASSLERAVETQY
TRBV9 | few | ASRPGQGASGEAF
TRBV11-2 | NA | ASSLGRELF
TRBV3-1/TRBV3-2 | NA | ASSSPYQPQH
TRBV5-4 | NA | ASSSAGGRDTQY
TRBV28 | NA | ASSSNTLVVYNEQF
TRBV27 | NA | ASSRGKNQPQH
TRBV14 | NA | ASSQEPQRERYNEQF
TRBV2 | NA | ASTPRGQGTSYEQY
TRBV3-1/TRBV3-2 | few | ASSQVQGREKLF
TRBV10-2 | NA | ASSDSAALGLYT
TRBV10-3 | NA | AISGQGYQETQY
TRBV5-1 | NA | ASSWQGSYNSPLH
TRBV4-1 | NA | ASSQDPGPRYEQY
TRBV6-5 | NA | ASSDSAQGANEQY